Listed here are 20 T cell receptor beta chains from one sample, sequenced in a study of post-analysis software for immune sequencing data. Unique molecular identifiers tagged the TCR beta cDNA libraries. TCRdb re-called the PCR reads through MiXCR, storing one row per CDR3 protein. The sample has around 700,000 distinct CDR3 sequences; approximately 59% are singletons. Their antigens remain unidentified. Findings and caveats of the study: Roughly 5 TRBV segments, TRBV5-6, TRBV5-1 and TRBV20-1 among them, were found more frequent in patients than controls.

The sequenced sample consisted of blood. Receptors originate from a girl aged 2-15 years with multiple sclerosis.

The rearrangement links TRBV29-1 to TRBJ1-2, with unresolved D. The CDR3 has 12 residues. Germline CDR1 is SQVTM and CDR2 is ANQGSEA. Trimming shortened V by 4 bases and J by 2 bases, and 8 bases separated the two germline ends. CDR3: CSVGSSNYGYTF. CDR3 nucleotides: TGCAGCGTTGGAAGTTCGAACTATGGCTACACCTTC.

This clonotype occurred a few times. The rearrangement uses TRBV12-3 or TRBV12-4 and TRBJ1-2; 7 positions agree with TRBD1. CDR3 length equals 14 residues. V dropped 1 base and J dropped 4; count of bases not matched to a gene: 3. Here the CDR3 reads CASSLVAGGYGYTF. CDR3 coding DNA: TGTGCCAGCAGTTTAGTGGCAGGGGGCTATGGCTACACCTTC.

The sample holds a few counts of this clonotype. The DNA of the CDR3 is TGTGCCAGCAGCCGCTCAGGGGCCCGACCCTACACCTTC. It yields the protein CASSRSGARPYTF. The rearrangement joins TRBV6-5 to TRBJ1-2, with D possibly TRBD1 on 6 matching bases. There are 13 residues in the CDR3. Looked up from germline, CDR1 is MNHEY and CDR2 is SVGAGI. V dropped 6 bases and J dropped 10 bases, with 18 bases sitting between them.

This clonotype was seen a few times. The J gene is TRBJ1-5, the V gene TRBV6-6; TRBD1 matches at 9 bases. The CDR3 totals 16 residues. Germline V lookup: CDR1 MNHNY, CDR2 SVGAGI (reference sequence). With 4 bases clipped from V and 0 bases from J, the junction kept 4 bases outside the gene matches. The CDR3 reads CASSSADRGSNQPQHF. The CDR3 bases are TGTGCCAGCAGTTCCGCGGACAGGGGTAGCAATCAGCCCCAGCATTTT.

This clonotype was seen a handful of times. The V gene is TRBV5-1, the J gene TRBJ2-1, with D possibly being TRBD1 (5 bases). This CDR3 is built from 16 residues. Germline loops: CDR1 SGHRS, CDR2 YFSETQ. With 4 bases removed from V and 0 bases from J, the gap between germline ends came to 14 bases. This chain's CDR3 is CASSRTQDLSYNEQFF. The CDR3 DNA follows: TGCGCCAGCAGCCGGACACAGGATCTCTCCTACAATGAGCAGTTCTTC.

This chain joins TRBV20-1 and TRBJ1-6; D perhaps matches TRBD1 (6 bases). This CDR3 has 13 amino acids. Trimming took off 4 bases at V and 6 bases at J, with 10 bases between the two ends. Looked up from germline, CDR1 is DFQATT and CDR2 is SNEGSKA (reference sequence). The CDR3 DNA reads TGCAGTGCTACCCAGGGGACTAATTCACCCCTCCACTTT. Translated: CSATQGTNSPLHF.

The chain couples TRBV7-9 to TRBJ2-7; D gene uncertain. CDR1 is SEHNR and CDR2 is FQNEAQ in the germline V gene (reference sequence). The CDR3 is made up of 16 amino acids. Trimming took off 3 bases at V and 2 bases at J, with 17 bases between the two ends. The CDR3 loop reads CASSLLGGIGTYEQYF. The CDR3 region has the DNA TGTGCCAGCAGCTTGCTCGGTGGGATTGGTACCTACGAGCAGTACTTC. The complete variable domain, with remaining parts taken from reference TRBV7-9 and TRBJ2-7, reads DTGVSQNPRHKITKRGQNVTFRCDPISEHNRLYWYRQTLGQGPEFLTYFQNEAQLEKSRLLSDRFSAERPKGSFSTLEIQRTEQGDSAMYLCASSLLGGIGTYEQYFGPGTRLTVT.

The chain couples TRBV20-1 to TRBJ1-2, with a tentative D call TRBD1 (5 bases). CDR3 length: 11 amino acids. The germline V gene encodes CDR1 DFQATT and CDR2 SNEGSKA (reference sequence). Trimming removed 6 bases from V and 8 bases from J, with 13 bases in between. The CDR3, as DNA: TGCAGTGCGGAGGACGGGGCGGGCTACACCTTC. This gives the protein CSAEDGAGYTF.

This clonotype is a singleton in its sample. The chain joins TRBV7-2 to TRBJ2-1; D may match TRBD1 or TRBD2 (5 bases each). CDR1 is SGHTA and CDR2 is FQGNSA in the germline V gene. The V and J ends lost 0 bases and 10 bases respectively, with 16 bases between them. CDR3 length: 15 residues. CDR3: CASSLAIMSGDEQFF. The CDR3 DNA is TGTGCCAGCAGCTTAGCGATCATGTCTGGGGACGAGCAGTTCTTC.

A single count supports this clonotype. A much more abundant neighbour one base away suggests this may be a read error. The gene calls are TRBV6-1 and TRBJ2-7, with D maybe TRBD1 (5 bases). CDR1 is MNHNS, CDR2 SASEGT, per germline. The CDR3 is 15 amino acids. V lost 8 bases and J lost 0, with 17 bases in between. The DNA of the CDR3 is TGTGCCAGCGGTGTAGACAGCTCGAGCTCCTACGAGCAGTACTTC. Its translation: CASGVDSSSSYEQYF.

The rearrangement links TRBV20-1 to TRBJ2-3; D remains unclear. The CDR3 has 12 residues. CDR1 is DFQATT, CDR2 SNEGSKA, per germline (reference sequence). The V gene lost 6 bases and the J gene lost 0 bases, with 7 bases spanning the gap. In nucleotides, the CDR3 is TGCAGTGCCGGGTCCAGCACAGATACGCAGTATTTT. It yields the protein CSAGSSTDTQYF.

The chain carries TRBV7-2 and TRBJ2-5; tentative D call: TRBD2 (7 bases). The J call may not be correct, given that the DNA end is closer to TRBJ2-7. From germline, CDR1 is SGHTA and CDR2 FQGNSA. This CDR3 is 13 amino acids long. CDR3 protein: CASSLARGGEQYF. DNA for the CDR3: TGTGCCAGCAGCTTAGCGAGGGGGGGCGAGCAGTACTTC.

This sequence joins TRBV5-1 and TRBJ2-3, with TRBD2 as a possible D gene (6 bases). The germline V gene has CDR1 SGHRS and CDR2 YFSETQ. V lost 3 bases and J lost 3, with 17 bases in between. The CDR3 sequence is 16 residues long. The CDR3 DNA is TGCGCCAGCAGCTGGGGGTCGGGAGCGGGTACAGATACGCAGTATTTT. This encodes CASSWGSGAGTDTQYF.

Regarding this clonotype: Germline and junction disagree at one end, which may indicate a read error. This chain's CDR3 is CASSSKPVLTGLGTGERFF. DNA of the CDR3: TGTGCCAGCAGCTCGAAACCGGTCCTCACAGGGTTGGGAACCGGGGAGCGGTTTTTT. V and J are TRBV7-7 and TRBJ2-2; tentatively, D is TRBD1 (6 bases). Germline assignment: CDR1 SSHAT and CDR2 FNYEAQ (reference sequence). This CDR3 comprises 19 residues. The entire variable domain, with the rest obtained from reference TRBV7-7 and TRBJ2-2, is as follows: GAGVSQSPRYKVTKRGQDVTLRCDPISSHATLYWYQQALGQGPEFLTYFNYEAQPDKSGLPSDRFSAERPEGSISTLTIQRTEQRDSAMYRCASSSKPVLTGLGTGERFFGEGSRLTVL.

V gene TRBV10-3 combines with J gene TRBJ2-7; maybe TRBD1 (6 bases). The CDR3 totals 12 residues. The V gene's germline CDR1 is ENHRY and CDR2 SYGVKD. Trimming stripped 7 bases from V and 1 base from J, with 8 bases between. The CDR3 DNA is TGTGCCATCATGGACAGTTCCTACGAGCAGTACTTC. Its protein product is CAIMDSSYEQYF.

The genes are TRBV28 and TRBJ2-3, with D hard to call. Germline CDR1 reads MDHEN; CDR2 reads SYDVKM. The CDR3 sequence is 13 residues long. V gave up 6 bases and J gave up 8 bases, with 15 bases separating them. CDR3 in DNA: TGTGCCAGCAGCGATCCCGGCCTCCCTACGCAGTATTTT. It yields the protein CASSDPGLPTQYF. Full variable domain (missing parts from reference TRBV28 and TRBJ2-3): DVKVTQSSRYLVKRTGEKVFLECVQDMDHENMFWYRQDPGLGLRLIYFSYDVKMKEKGDIPEGYSVSREKKERFSLILESASTNQTSMYLCASSDPGLPTQYFGPGTRLTVL.

This rearrangement joins TRBV6-4 to TRBJ1-2; D perhaps matches TRBD1 (5 bases). Germline loops: CDR1 MRHNA, CDR2 SNTAGT. Trimming removed 4 bases from V and 6 bases from J, with 15 bases in between. The CDR3 extends over 14 amino acids. In DNA, the CDR3 is TGTGCCAGCAGTGCGCAGGGAAGGTCCGATGGCTACACCTTC. This encodes CASSAQGRSDGYTF.

The chain links TRBV29-1 to TRBJ1-2; D is undetermined. CDR1 is SQVTM and CDR2 is ANQGSEA in the germline V gene. V lost 3 bases, J lost 8 bases, and 22 bases lay in between. The CDR3 has 15 amino acids. CDR3 residues: CSVEPALQSVQGYTF. For the CDR3, the DNA is TGCAGCGTTGAGCCCGCGCTCCAGTCTGTGCAAGGCTACACCTTC.

The V call is TRBV24-1, the J call TRBJ2-1; 7 bases agree with TRBD1. Germline V gene data show CDR1 as KGHDR and CDR2 as SFDVKD. The CDR3 runs to 12 residues. The ends lost 3 bases at V and 13 bases at J; junction bases unmatched: 5. Here the CDR3 DNA reads TGTGCCACCAGTGATCCCCGGGACAGTCAGTTCTTC. It yields the protein CATSDPRDSQFF.

The chain links TRBV6-5 to TRBJ2-1, with TRBD1 identical over 7 bases. The CDR3 has 15 amino acids. Germline CDR1 is MNHEY and CDR2 is SVGAGI. V lost 6 bases, J lost 10 bases, and 15 bases stayed unmatched. The CDR3 spells CASSDRGTAVGEQFF. CDR3 nucleotides: TGTGCCAGCAGCGACAGAGGGACAGCGGTGGGGGAGCAGTTCTTC.